This T cell receptor (beta chain) was sequenced in a study of response to subunit inactivated influenza vaccine. Overall study results and limits: There was a suggestion from the authors that each seasonal influenza vaccination recruits few new T cells.

Of note for this clonotype: Its antigen is as yet unknown.

TCRdb called the RT-PCR reads again in MiXCR, with one record for every CDR3 protein. This table holds some 800,000 distinct CDR3 sequences, less than 25% found once. Trimming pared 5 bases from V and 1 base from J, leaving 14 bases between. The germline gives CDR1 MDHEN, CDR2 SYDVKM. This CDR3 region has 15 residues. The chain has TRBV28 and TRBJ2-5; weak D call: TRBD2 (5 bases). The source is a man aged 50 or older who received an inactivated influenza vaccine. The sample here was PBMCs from blood, taken roughly 5 days after vaccination. The CDR3 DNA reads as TGTGCCAGCAGTCGCCACCCAGCGGCCCAAGAGACCCAGTACTTC. It yields the protein CASSRHPAAQETQYF.